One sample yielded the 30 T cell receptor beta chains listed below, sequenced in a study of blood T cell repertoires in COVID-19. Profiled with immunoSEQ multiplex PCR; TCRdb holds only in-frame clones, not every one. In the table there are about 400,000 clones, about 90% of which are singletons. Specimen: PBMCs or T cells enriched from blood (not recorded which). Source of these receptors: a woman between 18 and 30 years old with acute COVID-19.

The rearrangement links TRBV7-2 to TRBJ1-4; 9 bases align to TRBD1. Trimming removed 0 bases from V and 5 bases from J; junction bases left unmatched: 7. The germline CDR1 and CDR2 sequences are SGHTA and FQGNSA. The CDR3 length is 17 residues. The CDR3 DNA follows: TGTGCCAGCAGCTTAGCGCCTGTCGGGACAGGGAATGAAAAACTGTTTTTT. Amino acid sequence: CASSLAPVGTGNEKLFF.

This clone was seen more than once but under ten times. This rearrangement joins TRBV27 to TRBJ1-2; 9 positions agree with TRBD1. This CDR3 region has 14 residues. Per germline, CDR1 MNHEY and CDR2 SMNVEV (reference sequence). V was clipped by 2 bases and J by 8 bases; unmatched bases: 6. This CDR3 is CASSLTLTGGGYTF. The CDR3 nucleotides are TGTGCCAGCAGTTTAACCCTGACAGGGGGAGGCTACACCTTC.

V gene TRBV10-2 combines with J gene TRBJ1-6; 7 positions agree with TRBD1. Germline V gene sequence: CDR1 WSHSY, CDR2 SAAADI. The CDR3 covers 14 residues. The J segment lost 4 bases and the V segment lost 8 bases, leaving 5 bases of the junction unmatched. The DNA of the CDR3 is TGCGCCAGCTCGGCGGGACAGTATAATTCACCCCTCCACTTT. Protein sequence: CASSAGQYNSPLHF.

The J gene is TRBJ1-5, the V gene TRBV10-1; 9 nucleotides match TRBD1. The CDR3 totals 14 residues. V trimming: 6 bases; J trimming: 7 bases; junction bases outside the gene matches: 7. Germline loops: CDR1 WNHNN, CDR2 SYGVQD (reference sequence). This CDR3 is CASSADRGDQPQHF. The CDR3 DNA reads TGCGCCAGCAGCGCTGACAGGGGGGACCAGCCCCAGCATTTT.

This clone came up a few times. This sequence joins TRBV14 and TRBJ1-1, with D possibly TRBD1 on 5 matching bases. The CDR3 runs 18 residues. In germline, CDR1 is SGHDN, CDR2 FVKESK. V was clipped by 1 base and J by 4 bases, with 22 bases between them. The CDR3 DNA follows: TGTGCCAGCAGCCAAGGAATGCGGACATACTCCGGTAGCACTGAAGCTTTCTTT. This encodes CASSQGMRTYSGSTEAFF.

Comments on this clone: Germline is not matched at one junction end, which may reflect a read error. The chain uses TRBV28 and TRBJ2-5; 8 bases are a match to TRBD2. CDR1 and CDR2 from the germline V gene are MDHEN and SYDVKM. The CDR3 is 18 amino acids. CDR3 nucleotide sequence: TGTGCCAGCGGTTTGTCACTCGGGCTAGCGGGTGGAGGAGAGACCCAGTACTTC. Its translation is CASGLSLGLAGGGETQYF.

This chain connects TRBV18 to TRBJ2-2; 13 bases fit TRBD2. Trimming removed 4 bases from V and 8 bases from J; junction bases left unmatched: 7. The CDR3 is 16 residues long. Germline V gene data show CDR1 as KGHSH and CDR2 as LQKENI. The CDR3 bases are TGTGCCAGCTCACGCGGAGGACTAGCGGGAGCGGGGGAGCTGTTTTTT. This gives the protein CASSRGGLAGAGELFF.

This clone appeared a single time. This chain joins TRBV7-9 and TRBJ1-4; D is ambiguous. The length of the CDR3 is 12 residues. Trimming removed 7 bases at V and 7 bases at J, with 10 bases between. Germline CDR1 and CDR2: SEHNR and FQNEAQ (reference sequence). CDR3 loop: CASTAETEKLFF. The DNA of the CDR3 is TGTGCCAGCACTGCGGAAACTGAAAAACTGTTTTTT.

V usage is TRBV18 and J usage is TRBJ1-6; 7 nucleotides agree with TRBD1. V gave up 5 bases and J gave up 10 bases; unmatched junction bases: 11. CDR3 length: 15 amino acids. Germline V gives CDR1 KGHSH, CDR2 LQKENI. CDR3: CASSAEQGTRSPLHF. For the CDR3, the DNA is TGTGCCAGCTCAGCAGAACAGGGGACTAGGTCACCCCTCCACTTT.

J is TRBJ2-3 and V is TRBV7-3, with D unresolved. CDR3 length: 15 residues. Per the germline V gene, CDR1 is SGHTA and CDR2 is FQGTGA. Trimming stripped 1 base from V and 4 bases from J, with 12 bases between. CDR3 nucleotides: TGTGCCAGCAGCTTAAACCCTAGTAAGGCAGATACGCAGTATTTT. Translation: CASSLNPSKADTQYF.

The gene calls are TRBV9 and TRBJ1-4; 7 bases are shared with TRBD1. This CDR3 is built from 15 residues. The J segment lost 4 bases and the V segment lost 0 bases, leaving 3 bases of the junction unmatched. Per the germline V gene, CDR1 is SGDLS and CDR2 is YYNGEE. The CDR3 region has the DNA TGTGCCAGCAGCGTAGCTGGGACAGATAATGAAAAACTGTTTTTT. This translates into CASSVAGTDNEKLFF.

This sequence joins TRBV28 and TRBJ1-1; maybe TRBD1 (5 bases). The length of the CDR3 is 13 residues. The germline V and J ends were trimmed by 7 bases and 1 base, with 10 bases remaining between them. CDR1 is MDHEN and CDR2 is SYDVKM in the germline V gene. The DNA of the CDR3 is TGTGCCAGCACCCCGGACACGAACACTGAAGCTTTCTTT. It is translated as CASTPDTNTEAFF.

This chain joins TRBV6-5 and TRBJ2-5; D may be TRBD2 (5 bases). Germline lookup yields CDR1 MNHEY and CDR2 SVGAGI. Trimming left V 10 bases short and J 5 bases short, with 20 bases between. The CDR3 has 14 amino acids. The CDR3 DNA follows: TGTGCCACACGACTACCGGGTTCGGGGGAGACCCAGTACTTC. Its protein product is CATRLPGSGETQYF.

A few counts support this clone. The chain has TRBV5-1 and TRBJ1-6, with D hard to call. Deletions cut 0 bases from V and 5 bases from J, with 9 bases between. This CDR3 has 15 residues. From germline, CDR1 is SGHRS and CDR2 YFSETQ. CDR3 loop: CASSLDGLNNSPLHF. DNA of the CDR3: TGCGCCAGCAGCTTGGATGGGCTAAATAATTCACCCCTCCACTTT. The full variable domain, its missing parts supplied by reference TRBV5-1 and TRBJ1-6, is KAGVTQTPRYLIKTRGQQVTLSCSPISGHRSVSWYQQTPGQGLQFLFEYFSETQRNKGNFPGRFSGRQFSNSRSEMNVSTLELGDSALYLCASSLDGLNNSPLHFGNGTRLTVT.

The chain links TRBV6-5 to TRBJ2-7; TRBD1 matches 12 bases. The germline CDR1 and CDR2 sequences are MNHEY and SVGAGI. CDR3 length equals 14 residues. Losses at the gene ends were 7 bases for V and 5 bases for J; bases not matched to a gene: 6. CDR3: CASIPGQGAHEQYF. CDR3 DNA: TGTGCCAGCATACCGGGACAGGGGGCCCACGAGCAGTACTTC.

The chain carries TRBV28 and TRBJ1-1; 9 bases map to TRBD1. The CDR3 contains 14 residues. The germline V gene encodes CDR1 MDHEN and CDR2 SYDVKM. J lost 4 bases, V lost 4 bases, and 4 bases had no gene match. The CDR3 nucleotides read TGTGCCAGCAGTTCTCGACAGGGGGTCACTGAAGCTTTCTTT. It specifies CASSSRQGVTEAFF.

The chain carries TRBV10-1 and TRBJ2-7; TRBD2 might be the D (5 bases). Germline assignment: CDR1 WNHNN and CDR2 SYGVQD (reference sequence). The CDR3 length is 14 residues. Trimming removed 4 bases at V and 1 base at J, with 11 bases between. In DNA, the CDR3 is TGCGCCAGCAGTGGAGGGTTTGTGTCCTACGAGCAGTACTTC. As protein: CASSGGFVSYEQYF.

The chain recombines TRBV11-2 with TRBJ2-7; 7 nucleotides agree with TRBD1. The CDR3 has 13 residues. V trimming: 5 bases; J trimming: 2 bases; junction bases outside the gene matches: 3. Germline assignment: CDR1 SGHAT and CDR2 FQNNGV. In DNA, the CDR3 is TGTGCCAGCAGCCGCCAGGGGGCCTACGAGCAGTACTTC. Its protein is CASSRQGAYEQYF. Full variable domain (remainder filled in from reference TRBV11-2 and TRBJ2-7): EAGVAQSPRYKIIEKRQSVAFWCNPISGHATLYWYQQILGQGPKLLIQFQNNGVVDDSQLPKDRFSAERLKGVDSTLKIQPAKLEDSAVYLCASSRQGAYEQYFGPGTRLTVT.

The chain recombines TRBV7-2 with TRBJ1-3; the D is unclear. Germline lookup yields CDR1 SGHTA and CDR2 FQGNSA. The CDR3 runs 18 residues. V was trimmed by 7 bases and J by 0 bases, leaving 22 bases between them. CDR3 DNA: TGTGCCAGCACCCTTTGGACTCCTGGTAAACTCTCTGGAAACACCATATATTTT. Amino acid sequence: CASTLWTPGKLSGNTIYF. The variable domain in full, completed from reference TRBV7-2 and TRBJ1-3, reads GAGVSQSPSNKVTEKGKDVELRCDPISGHTALYWYRQSLGQGLEFLIYFQGNSAPDKSGLPSDRFSAERTGGSVSTLTIQRTQQEDSAVYLCASTLWTPGKLSGNTIYFGEGSWLTVV.

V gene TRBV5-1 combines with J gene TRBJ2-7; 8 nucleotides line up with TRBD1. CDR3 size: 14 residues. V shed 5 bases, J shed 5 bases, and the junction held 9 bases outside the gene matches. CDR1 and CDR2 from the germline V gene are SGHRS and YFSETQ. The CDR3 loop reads CASRTGEIQNEQYF. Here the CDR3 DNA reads TGCGCCAGCAGGACAGGGGAAATCCAGAACGAGCAGTACTTC. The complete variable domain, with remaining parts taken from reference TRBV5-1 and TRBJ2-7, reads KAGVTQTPRYLIKTRGQQVTLSCSPISGHRSVSWYQQTPGQGLQFLFEYFSETQRNKGNFPGRFSGRQFSNSRSEMNVSTLELGDSALYLCASRTGEIQNEQYFGPGTRLTVT.

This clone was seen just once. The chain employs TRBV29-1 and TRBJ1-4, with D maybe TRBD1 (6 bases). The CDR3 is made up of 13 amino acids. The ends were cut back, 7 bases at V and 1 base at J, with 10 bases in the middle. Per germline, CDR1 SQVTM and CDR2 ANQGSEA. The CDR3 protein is CSATGKTNEKLFF. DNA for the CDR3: TGCAGCGCCACAGGGAAAACTAATGAAAAACTGTTTTTT.

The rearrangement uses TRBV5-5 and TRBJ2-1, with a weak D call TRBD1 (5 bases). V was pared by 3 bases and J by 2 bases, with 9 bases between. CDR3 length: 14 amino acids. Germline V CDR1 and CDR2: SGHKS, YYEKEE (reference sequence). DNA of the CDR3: TGTGCCAGCAGCTCACCGACAGCCTACAATGAGCAGTTCTTC. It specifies CASSSPTAYNEQFF.

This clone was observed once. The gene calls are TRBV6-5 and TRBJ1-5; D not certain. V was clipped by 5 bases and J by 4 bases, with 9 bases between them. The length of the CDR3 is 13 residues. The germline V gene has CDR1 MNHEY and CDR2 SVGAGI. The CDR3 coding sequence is TGTGCCAGCAGTCCGGACTGGAATCAGCCCCAGCATTTT. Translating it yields CASSPDWNQPQHF.

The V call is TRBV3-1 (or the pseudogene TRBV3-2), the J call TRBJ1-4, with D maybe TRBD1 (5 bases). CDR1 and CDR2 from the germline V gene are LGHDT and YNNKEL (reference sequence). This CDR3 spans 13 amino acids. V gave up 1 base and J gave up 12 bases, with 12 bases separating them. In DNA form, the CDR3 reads TGTGCCAGCAGCCAAGGGGGGAGGGAGGAACTGTTTTTT. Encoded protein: CASSQGGREELFF.

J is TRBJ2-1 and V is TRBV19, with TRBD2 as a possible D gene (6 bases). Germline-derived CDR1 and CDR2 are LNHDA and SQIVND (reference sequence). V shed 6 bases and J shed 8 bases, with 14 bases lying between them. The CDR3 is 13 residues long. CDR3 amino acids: CASSQTSLYEQFF. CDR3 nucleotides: TGTGCCAGTAGCCAAACTAGCCTATATGAGCAGTTCTTC.

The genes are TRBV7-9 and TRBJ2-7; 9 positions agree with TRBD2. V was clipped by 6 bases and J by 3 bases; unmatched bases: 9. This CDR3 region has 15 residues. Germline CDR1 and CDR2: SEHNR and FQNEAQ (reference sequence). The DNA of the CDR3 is TGTGCCAGCAGTGACCGGACTAGCGAAATCTACGAGCAGTACTTC. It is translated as CASSDRTSEIYEQYF.

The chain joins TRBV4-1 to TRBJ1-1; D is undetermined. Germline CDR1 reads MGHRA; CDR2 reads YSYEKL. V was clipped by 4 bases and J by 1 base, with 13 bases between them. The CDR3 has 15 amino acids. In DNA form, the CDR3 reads TGCGCCAGCAGCCCCCGCGGGTGGACGAACACTGAAGCTTTCTTT. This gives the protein CASSPRGWTNTEAFF.

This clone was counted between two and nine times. The CDR3 loop reads CASSLTGFSNTGELFF. The CDR3, as DNA: TGCGCCAGCAGCCTTACAGGCTTCTCGAACACCGGGGAGCTGTTTTTT. V is TRBV4-1 and J is TRBJ2-2; D is possibly TRBD1 (5 bases). CDR1 is MGHRA, CDR2 YSYEKL, per germline. This CDR3 has 16 residues. V lost 4 bases, J lost 0 bases, and 12 bases lay in between.

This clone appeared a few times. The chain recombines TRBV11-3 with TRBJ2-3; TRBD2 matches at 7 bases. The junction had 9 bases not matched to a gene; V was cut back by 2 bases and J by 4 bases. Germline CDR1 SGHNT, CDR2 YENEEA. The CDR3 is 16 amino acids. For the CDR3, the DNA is TGTGCCAGCAGCTTATCAGCTAGCGGATTTGCAGATACGCAGTATTTT. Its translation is CASSLSASGFADTQYF.

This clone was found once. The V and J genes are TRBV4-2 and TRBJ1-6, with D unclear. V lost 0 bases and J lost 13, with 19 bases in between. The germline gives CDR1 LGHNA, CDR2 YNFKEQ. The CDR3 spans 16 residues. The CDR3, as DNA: TGTGCCAGCAGCCAAGATACTGGACTTCTCATGTCGCCCCTCCACTTT. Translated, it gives CASSQDTGLLMSPLHF.